This T cell receptor (beta chain) was sequenced in a study of human T cells and chemical hapten exposure. General study findings and limits: TCRs whose frequency exceeded 1 in 1000 remained the same following DPC sensitization.

The CDR3 runs 13 residues. Deletions cut 6 bases from V and 5 bases from J, with 14 bases between. The time point denotes: pre-sensitization, week 0. Treatment denoted: therapeutic diphenylcyclopropenone sensitization with weekly scalp DPC. Prior to each patch test being applied, blood was drawn. TCRdb ran MiXCR on the RACE reads and lists one entry per CDR3 protein. Of 89,000 or so distinct CDR3 sequences detected, roughly 8.5% appear once; the ten largest clones hold 2.6%. This clonotype was seen a few times. Antigen unknown. Sequencing was performed on whole blood, taken in connection with sensitization to the hapten diphenylcyclopropenone (DPC). The sequence was collected from a man in his forties with alopecia areata. Some clones in this sample may be carry-over from other donors' samples. The J gene is TRBJ2-7, the V gene TRBV12-3 or TRBV12-4; D unresolved. The CDR3 nucleotides are TGTGCCAGCAGCCCCGACGGTGGCAACGAGCAGTACTTC. Its translation is CASSPDGGNEQYF.